This T cell receptor (beta chain) was recovered during a study of spatial heterogeneity in lung cancer. TCRdb analysed the 5' RACE reads with MiXCR anew, one entry per CDR3 protein. The table includes 14,000 to 15,000 distinct CDR3 sequences, 10% to 13% detected once. Regarding time point: sample taken at primary tumor resection. Extraction of whole RNA from tumor, nontumor lung or frozen PBMC preceded unsorted sequencing. Losses at the gene ends were 2 bases for V and 3 bases for J; bases not matched to a gene: 3. The CDR3 is 16 amino acids. Germline lookup yields CDR1 MNHEY and CDR2 SVGAGI. This clonotype rates as medium-sized.

The sample was PBMCs, taken at surgery. The chain carries TRBV6-5 and TRBJ2-5; 13 bases match TRBD2. The clonotype originates from a female donor with early-stage non-small cell lung cancer. The CDR3 region is CASSYPLAGGEETQYF. The CDR3 DNA sequence: TGTGCCAGCAGTTACCCACTAGCGGGGGGGGAAGAGACCCAGTACTTC.